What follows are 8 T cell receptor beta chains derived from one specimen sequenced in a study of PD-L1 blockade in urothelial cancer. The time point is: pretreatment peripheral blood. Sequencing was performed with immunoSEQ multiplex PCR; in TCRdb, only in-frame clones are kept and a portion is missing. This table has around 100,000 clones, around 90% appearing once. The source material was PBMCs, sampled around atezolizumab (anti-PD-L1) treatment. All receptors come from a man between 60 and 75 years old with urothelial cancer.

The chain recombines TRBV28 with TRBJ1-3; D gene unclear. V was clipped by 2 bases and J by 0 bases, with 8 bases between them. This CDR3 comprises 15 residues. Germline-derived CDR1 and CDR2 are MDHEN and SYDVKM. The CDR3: CASSLRDFSGNTIYF. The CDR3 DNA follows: TGTGCCAGCAGTTTAAGAGACTTCTCTGGAAACACCATATATTTT.

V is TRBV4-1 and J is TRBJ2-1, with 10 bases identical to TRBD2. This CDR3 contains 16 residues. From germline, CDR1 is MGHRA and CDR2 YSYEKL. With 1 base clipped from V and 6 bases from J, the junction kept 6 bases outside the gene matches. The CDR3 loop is CASSQGGLAYVNEQFF. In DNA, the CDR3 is TGCGCCAGCAGCCAAGGGGGACTAGCGTACGTCAATGAGCAGTTCTTC.

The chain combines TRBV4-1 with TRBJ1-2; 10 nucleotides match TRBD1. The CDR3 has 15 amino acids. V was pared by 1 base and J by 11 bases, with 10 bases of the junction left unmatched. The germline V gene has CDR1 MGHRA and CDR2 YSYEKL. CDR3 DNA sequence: TGCGCCAGCAGCCAAGGGGATGGGACAGGGGCAAGGTACACCTTC. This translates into CASSQGDGTGARYTF.

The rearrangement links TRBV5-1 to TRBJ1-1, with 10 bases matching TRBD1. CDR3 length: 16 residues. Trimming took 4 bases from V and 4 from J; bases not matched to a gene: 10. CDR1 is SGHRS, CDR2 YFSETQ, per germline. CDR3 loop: CASSRGTGASSTEAFF. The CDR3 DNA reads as TGCGCCAGCAGCCGCGGGACAGGGGCATCGAGCACTGAAGCTTTCTTT.

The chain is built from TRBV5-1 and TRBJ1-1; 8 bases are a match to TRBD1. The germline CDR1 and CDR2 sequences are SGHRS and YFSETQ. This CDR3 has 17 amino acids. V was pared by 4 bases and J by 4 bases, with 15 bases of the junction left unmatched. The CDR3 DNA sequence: TGCGCCAGCAGCCCTACCCCCTTGACAGGGGCGACCACTGAAGCTTTCTTT. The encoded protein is CASSPTPLTGATTEAFF.

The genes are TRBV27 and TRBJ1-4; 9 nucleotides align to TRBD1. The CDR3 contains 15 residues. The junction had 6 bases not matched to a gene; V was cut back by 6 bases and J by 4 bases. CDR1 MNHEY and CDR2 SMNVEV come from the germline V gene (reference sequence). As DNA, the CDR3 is TGTGCCAGCAGACGACTGGGACAGGGTAATGAAAAACTGTTTTTT. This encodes CASRRLGQGNEKLFF.

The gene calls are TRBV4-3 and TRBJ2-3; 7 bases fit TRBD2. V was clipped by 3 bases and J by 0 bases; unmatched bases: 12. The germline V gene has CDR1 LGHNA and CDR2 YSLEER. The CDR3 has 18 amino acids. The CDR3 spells CASSQSYLAGVSTDTQYF. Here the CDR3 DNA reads TGCGCCAGCAGCCAGAGCTATTTGGCGGGGGTAAGCACAGATACGCAGTATTTT.

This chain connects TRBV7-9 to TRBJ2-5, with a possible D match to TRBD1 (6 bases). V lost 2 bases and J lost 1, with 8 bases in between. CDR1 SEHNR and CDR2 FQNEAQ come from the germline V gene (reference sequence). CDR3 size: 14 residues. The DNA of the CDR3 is TGTGCCAGCAGCTTAACAGGGATCCAAGAGACCCAGTACTTC. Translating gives CASSLTGIQETQYF.